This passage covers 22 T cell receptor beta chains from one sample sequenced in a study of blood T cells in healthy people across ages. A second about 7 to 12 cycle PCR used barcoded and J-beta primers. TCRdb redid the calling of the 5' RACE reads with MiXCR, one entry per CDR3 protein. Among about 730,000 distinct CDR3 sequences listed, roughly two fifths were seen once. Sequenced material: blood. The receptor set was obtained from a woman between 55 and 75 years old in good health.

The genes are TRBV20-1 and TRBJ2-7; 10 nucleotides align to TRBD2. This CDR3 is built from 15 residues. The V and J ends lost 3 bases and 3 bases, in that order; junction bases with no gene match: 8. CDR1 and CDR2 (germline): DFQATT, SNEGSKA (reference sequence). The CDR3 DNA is TGCAGTGCTAGTTTACCACTAGCGGGGTTCTACGAGCAGTACTTC. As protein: CSASLPLAGFYEQYF.

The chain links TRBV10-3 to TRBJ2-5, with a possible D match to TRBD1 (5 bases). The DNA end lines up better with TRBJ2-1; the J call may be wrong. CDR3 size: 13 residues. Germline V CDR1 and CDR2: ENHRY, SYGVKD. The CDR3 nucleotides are TGTGCCATCAGTGATCGCGGACAAGAGACCCAGTTCTTC. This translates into CAISDRGQETQFF.

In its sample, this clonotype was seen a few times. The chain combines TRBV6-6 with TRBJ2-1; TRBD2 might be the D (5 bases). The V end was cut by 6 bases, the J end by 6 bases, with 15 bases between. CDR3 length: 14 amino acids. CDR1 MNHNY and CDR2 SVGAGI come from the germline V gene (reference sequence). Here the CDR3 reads CASRPLGIGNEQFF. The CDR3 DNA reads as TGTGCCAGCAGGCCCCTCGGGATCGGCAATGAGCAGTTCTTC.

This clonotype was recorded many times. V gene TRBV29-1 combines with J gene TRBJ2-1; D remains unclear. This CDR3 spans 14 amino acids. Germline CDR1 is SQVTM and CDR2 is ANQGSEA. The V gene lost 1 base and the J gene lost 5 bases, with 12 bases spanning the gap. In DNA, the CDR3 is TGCAGCGTTGAAGGAATGACCGAGGACAATGAGCAGTTCTTC. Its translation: CSVEGMTEDNEQFF.

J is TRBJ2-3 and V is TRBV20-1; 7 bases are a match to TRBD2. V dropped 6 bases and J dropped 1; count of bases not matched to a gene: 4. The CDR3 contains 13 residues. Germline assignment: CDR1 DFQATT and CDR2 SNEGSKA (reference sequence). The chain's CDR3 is CSAGGRGTDTQYF. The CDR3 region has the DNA TGCAGTGCGGGGGGGAGGGGCACAGATACGCAGTATTTT.

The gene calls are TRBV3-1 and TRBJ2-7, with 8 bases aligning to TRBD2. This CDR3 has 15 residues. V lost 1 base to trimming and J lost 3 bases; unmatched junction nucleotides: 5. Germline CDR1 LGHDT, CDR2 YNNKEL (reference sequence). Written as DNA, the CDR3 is TGTGCCAGCAGCCAAGGGCCGGGGGGGTTCTACGAGCAGTACTTC. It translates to CASSQGPGGFYEQYF.

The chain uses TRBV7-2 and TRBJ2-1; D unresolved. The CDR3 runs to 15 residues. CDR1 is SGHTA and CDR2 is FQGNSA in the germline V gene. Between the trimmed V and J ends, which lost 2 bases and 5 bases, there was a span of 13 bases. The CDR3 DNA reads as TGTGCCAGCAGCTTAAAGGAACAATCCAACAATGAGCAGTTCTTC. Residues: CASSLKEQSNNEQFF. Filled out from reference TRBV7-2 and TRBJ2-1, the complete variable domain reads GAGVSQSPSNKVTEKGKDVELRCDPISGHTALYWYRQSLGQGLEFLIYFQGNSAPDKSGLPSDRFSAERTGGSVSTLTIQRTQQEDSAVYLCASSLKEQSNNEQFFGPGTRLTVL.

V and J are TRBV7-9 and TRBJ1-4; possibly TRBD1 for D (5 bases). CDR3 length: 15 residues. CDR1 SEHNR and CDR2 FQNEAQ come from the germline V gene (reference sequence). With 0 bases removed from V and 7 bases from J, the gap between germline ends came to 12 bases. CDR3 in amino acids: CASSLARRRGEKLFF. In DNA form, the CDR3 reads TGTGCCAGCAGCTTAGCAAGGAGGAGGGGTGAAAAACTGTTTTTT.

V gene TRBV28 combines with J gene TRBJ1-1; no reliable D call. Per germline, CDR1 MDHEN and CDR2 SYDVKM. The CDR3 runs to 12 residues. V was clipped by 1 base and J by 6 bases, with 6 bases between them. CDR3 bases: TGTGCCAGCAGTTTATCCAAGGCTGAAGCTTTCTTT. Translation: CASSLSKAEAFF.

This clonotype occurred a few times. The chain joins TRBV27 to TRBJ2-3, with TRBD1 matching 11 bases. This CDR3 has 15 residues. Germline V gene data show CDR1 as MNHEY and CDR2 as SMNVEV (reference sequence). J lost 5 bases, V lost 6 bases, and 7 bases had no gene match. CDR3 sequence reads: CASSHTGQGVDTQYF. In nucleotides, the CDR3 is TGTGCCAGCAGCCACACGGGACAGGGGGTAGATACGCAGTATTTT.

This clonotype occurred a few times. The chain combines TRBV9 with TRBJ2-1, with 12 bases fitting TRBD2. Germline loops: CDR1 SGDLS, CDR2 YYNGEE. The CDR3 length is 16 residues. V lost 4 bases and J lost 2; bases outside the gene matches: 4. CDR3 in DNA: TGTGCCAGCAGCCCACTAGCGGGAGGAACCTACAATGAGCAGTTCTTC. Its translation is CASSPLAGGTYNEQFF.

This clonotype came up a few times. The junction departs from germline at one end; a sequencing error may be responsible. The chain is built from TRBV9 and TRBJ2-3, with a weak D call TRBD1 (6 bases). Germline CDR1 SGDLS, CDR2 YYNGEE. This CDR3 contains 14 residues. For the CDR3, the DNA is TGTGCCAGCAGCGTAGGGGGGCCCCCAGATGCGCAGTATTTT. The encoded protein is CASSVGGPPDAQYF.

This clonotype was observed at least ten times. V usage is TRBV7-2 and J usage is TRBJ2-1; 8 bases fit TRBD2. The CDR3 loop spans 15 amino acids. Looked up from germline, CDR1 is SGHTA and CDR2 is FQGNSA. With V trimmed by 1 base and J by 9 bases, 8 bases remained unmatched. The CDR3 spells CASSLGSGGKGEQFF. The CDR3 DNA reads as TGTGCCAGCAGCTTAGGGTCGGGAGGGAAGGGTGAGCAGTTCTTC. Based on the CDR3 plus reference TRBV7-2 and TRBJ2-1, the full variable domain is GAGVSQSPSNKVTEKGKDVELRCDPISGHTALYWYRQSLGQGLEFLIYFQGNSAPDKSGLPSDRFSAERTGGSVSTLTIQRTQQEDSAVYLCASSLGSGGKGEQFFGPGTRLTVL.

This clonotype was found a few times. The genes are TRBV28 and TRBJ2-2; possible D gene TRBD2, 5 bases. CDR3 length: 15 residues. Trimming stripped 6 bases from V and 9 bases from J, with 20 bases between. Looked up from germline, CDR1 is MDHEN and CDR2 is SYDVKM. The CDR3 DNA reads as TGTGCCAGCAGGACCTTTTGGGGAGAATCTAGGGAGCTGTTTTTT. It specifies CASRTFWGESRELFF.

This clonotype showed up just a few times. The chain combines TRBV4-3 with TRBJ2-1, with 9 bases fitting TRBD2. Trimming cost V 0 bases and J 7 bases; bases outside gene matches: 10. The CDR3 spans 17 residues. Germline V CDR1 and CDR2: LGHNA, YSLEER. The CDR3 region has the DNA TGCGCCAGCAGCCAAGAGACGGCGCGGGAGGGCCATAATGAGCAGTTCTTC. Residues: CASSQETAREGHNEQFF.

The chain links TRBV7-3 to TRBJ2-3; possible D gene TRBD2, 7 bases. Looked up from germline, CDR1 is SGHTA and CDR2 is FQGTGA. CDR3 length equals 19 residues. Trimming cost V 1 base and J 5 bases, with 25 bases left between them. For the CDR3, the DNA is TGTGCCAGCAGCTTAAGGGGGGGGAGGGGGGCTACAAAAGGAGATACGCAGTATTTT. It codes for CASSLRGGRGATKGDTQYF. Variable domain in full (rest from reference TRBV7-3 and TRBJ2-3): GAGVSQTPSNKVTEKGKYVELRCDPISGHTALYWYRQSLGQGPEFLIYFQGTGAADDSGLPNDRFFAVRPEGSVSTLKIQRTERGDSAVYLCASSLRGGRGATKGDTQYFGPGTRLTVL.

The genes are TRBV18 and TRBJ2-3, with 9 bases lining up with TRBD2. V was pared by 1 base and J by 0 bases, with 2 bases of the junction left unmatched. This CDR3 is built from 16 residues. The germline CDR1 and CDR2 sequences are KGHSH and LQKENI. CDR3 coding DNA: TGTGCCAGCTCACCACGGAGCGGGAGGAGCACAGATACGCAGTATTTT. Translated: CASSPRSGRSTDTQYF.

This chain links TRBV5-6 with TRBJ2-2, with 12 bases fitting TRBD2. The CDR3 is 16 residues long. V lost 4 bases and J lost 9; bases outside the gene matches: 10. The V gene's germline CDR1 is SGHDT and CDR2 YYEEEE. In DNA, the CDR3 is TGTGCCAGCAGCGCAACTAGCGGGAGGCGGAGGAGGGAGCTGTTTTTT. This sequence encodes CASSATSGRRRRELFF.

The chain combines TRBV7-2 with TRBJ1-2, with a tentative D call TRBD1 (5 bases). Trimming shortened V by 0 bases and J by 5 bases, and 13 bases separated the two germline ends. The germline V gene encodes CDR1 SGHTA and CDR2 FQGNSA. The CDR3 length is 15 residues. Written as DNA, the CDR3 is TGTGCCAGCAGCTTAGCCCTTTCGGGGGGTTATGGCTACACCTTC. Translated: CASSLALSGGYGYTF.

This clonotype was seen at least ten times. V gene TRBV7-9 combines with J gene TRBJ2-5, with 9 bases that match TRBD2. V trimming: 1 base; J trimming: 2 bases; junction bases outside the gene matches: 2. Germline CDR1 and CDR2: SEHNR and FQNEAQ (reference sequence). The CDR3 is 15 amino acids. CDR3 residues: CASSLGLAEQETQYF. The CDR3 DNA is TGTGCCAGCAGCTTAGGACTAGCGGAGCAAGAGACCCAGTACTTC.

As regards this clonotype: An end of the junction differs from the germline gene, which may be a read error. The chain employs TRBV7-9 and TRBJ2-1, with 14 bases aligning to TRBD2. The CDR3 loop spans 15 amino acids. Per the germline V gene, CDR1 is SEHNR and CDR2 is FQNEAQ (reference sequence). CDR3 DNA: TGTGTCAGCAGCCATATGGGACTAGCGGGAGTCGGGCAGTTCTTC. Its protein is CVSSHMGLAGVGQFF.

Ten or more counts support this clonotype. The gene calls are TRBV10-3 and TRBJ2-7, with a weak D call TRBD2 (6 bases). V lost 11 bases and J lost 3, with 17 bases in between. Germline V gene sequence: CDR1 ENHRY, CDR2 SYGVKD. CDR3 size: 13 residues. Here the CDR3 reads CAVLWRAGYEQYF. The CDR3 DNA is TGTGCCGTTCTGTGGAGGGCCGGCTACGAGCAGTACTTC.